The entry below gives a single T cell receptor beta chain sequence along with its context. Its antigen is as yet unknown. The sample is drawn from a study of a mutant IDH1 vaccine in newly diagnosed glioma. Notes on the study in general: Apparently unrelated to pseudoprogression were changes in the top peripheral T cell clonotypes.

CDR3 size: 14 residues. CDR1 SGDLS and CDR2 YYNGEE come from the germline V gene. V shed 0 bases and J shed 4 bases, with 11 bases lying between them. This sample's time point: week 11, during vaccination. Alongside topical imiquimod, each dose of vaccine comprised 300 ug of mutant IDH1 20-mer peptide. The assay was immunoSEQ multiplex PCR, and TCRdb's table has in-frame clones only and misses some. The repertoire consists of fewer than 150,000 clones, with roughly 90% occurring once and the leading ten covering roughly 0.57%. The sample here was PBMCs, taken from a glioma patient whose treatment included an IDH1 peptide vaccine. V gene TRBV9 combines with J gene TRBJ2-7, with D tentatively TRBD2 (6 bases). The TCR originated in a woman in her fifties or sixties with glioma. The CDR3 DNA sequence: TGTGCCAGCAGCGTAGGATCTAGCGCGTACGAGCAGTACTTC. Protein: CASSVGSSAYEQYF.